This paragraph covers one T cell receptor beta chain sequence. The data are from a study of control samples from healthy donors and cancer patients. The CDR3 runs 14 residues. Trimming pared 3 bases from V and 10 bases from J, leaving 18 bases between. The germline CDR1 and CDR2 sequences are KGHSH and LQKENI. The protocol was immunoSEQ multiplex PCR, while the TCRdb copy is restricted to in-frame clones and leaves out a portion. Of around 99,000 clones in the sample, 90% were seen once. Input material: blood. This sequence originates from a human donor in good health. The donor label of this sample is uncertain. The chain combines TRBV18 with TRBJ1-1; D is uncertain. The CDR3, as DNA: TGTGCCAGCTCACCCCCCAGCGGGGAGTTCGTAGCTTTCTTT. Residues: CASSPPSGEFVAFF.